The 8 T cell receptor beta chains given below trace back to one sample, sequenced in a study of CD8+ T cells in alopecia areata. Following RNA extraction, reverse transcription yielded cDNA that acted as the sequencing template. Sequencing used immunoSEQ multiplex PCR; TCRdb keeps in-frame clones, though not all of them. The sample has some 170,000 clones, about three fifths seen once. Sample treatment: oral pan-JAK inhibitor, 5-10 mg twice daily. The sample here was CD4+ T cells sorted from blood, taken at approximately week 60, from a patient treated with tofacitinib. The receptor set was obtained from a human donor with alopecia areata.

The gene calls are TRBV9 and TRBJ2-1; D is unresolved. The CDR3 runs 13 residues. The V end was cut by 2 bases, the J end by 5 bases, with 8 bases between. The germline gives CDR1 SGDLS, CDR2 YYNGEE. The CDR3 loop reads CASSVRGDNEQFF. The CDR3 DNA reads TGTGCCAGCAGCGTTCGTGGGGACAATGAGCAGTTCTTC.

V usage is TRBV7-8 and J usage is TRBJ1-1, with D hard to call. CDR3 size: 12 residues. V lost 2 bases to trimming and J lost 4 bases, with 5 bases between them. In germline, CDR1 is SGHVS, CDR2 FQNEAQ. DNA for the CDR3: TGTGCCAGCAGCTTATCCCTCACTGAAGCTTTCTTT. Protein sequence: CASSLSLTEAFF.

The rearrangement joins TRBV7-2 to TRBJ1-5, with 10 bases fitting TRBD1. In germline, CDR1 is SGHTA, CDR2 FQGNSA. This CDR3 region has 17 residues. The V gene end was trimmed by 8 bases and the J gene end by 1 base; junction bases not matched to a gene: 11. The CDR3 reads CASAPIDRGLSNQPQHF. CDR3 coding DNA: TGTGCCAGCGCGCCTATTGACAGGGGGCTGAGCAATCAGCCCCAGCATTTT.

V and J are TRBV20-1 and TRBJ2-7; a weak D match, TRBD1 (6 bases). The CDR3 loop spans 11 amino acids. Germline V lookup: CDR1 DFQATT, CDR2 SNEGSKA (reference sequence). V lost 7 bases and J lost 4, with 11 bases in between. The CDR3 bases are TGCAGTGTTACCAGGGGTTACGAGCAGTACTTC. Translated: CSVTRGYEQYF.

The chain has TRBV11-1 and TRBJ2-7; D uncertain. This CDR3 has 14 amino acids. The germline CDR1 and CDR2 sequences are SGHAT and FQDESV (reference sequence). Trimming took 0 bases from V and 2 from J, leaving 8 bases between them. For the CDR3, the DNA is TGTGCCAGCAGCTTAGCTTTGGATACCTACGAGCAGTACTTC. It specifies CASSLALDTYEQYF.

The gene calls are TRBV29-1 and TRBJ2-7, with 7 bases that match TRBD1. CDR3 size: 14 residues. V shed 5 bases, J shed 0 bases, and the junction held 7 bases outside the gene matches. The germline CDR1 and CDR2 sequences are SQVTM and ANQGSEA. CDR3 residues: CSVRQGYSSYEQYF. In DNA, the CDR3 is TGCAGCGTTAGACAGGGCTACAGCTCCTACGAGCAGTACTTC.

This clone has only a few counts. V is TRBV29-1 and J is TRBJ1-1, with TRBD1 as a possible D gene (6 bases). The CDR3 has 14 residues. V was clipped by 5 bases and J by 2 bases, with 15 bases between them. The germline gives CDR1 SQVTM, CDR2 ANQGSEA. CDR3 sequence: CSVLGQKKNTEAFF. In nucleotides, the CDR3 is TGCAGCGTTTTAGGACAGAAAAAAAACACTGAAGCTTTCTTT.

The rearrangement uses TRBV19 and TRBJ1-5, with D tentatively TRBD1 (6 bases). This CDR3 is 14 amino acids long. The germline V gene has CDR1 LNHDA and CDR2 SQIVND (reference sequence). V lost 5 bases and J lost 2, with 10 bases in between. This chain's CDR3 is CASSQGHGNQPQHF. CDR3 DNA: TGTGCCAGTAGTCAGGGACACGGCAATCAGCCCCAGCATTTT.